These 26 T cell receptor beta chains came from one sample sequenced in a study of vaccination and CD4 T cells after COVID-19. These receptors lack a known antigen. Specified treatment: roughly 11-day PBMC culture with coronavirus spike peptide pools or control peptides (ViraFEST assay). Cultured CD4+ T cell DNA was sequenced using the Oncomine TCR Beta short-read assay. TCRdb called the PCR reads again in MiXCR, with one record for every CDR3 protein. The repertoire holds 20,000 to 25,000 distinct CDR3 sequences, roughly 50% seen once, with 4.5% to 5.5% in the top ten. The specimen was CD4+ T cells from blood, cultured in vitro. The receptors were sampled from a human donor who had recovered from COVID-19.

DNA of the CDR3: TGCAGCGTGGATGGGGGGAACACTGAAGCTTTCTTT. Translation gives CSVDGGNTEAFF. The chain is built from TRBV29-1 and TRBJ1-1, with a tentative D call TRBD1 (5 bases). Germline CDR1 and CDR2: SQVTM and ANQGSEA. CDR3 size: 12 residues. Trimming cost V 6 bases and J 1 base, with 9 bases left between them.

This clonotype appeared a few times. This chain uses TRBV19 with TRBJ1-1; no clear D gene. V was shortened by 3 bases and J by 2 bases, with 10 bases between the two germline ends. The length of the CDR3 is 14 residues. Germline lookup yields CDR1 LNHDA and CDR2 SQIVND (reference sequence). The CDR3 DNA reads as TGTGCCAGTAGTATCCAGGCCCTAAACACTGAAGCTTTCTTT. This encodes CASSIQALNTEAFF. The variable domain in full, with the rest retrieved from reference TRBV19 and TRBJ1-1, is DGGITQSPKYLFRKEGQNVTLSCEQNLNHDAMYWYRQDPGQGLRLIYYSQIVNDFQKGDIAEGYSVSREKKESFPLTVTSAQKNPTAFYLCASSIQALNTEAFFGQGTRLTVV.

The rearrangement joins TRBV12-3 or TRBV12-4 to TRBJ1-2, with D hard to call. The CDR3 is 15 residues long. Deletions cut 6 bases from V and 5 bases from J, with 19 bases between. The CDR3 bases are TGTGCCAGCAGGTCGAGGGCGGGTTCAGCGTATGGCTACACCTTC. It encodes CASRSRAGSAYGYTF.

The chain recombines TRBV30 with TRBJ1-6, with D possibly matching TRBD1 (5 bases). The CDR3 loop spans 16 amino acids. Germline V CDR1 and CDR2: GTSNPN, SVGIG (reference sequence). Trimming stripped 0 bases from V and 0 bases from J, with 9 bases between. The CDR3 here is CAWSVQGSSYNSPLHF. CDR3 nucleotide sequence: TGTGCCTGGAGTGTCCAGGGAAGCTCCTATAATTCACCCCTCCACTTT.

This rearrangement joins TRBV7-9 to TRBJ1-6, with unresolved D. The CDR3 runs to 14 residues. Germline V CDR1 and CDR2: SEHNR, FQNEAQ (reference sequence). V shed 1 base and J shed 10 bases, with 11 bases lying between them. In DNA, the CDR3 is TGTGCCAGCAGCTTAGAACAGCGTTACTCACCCCTCCACTTT. Its protein product is CASSLEQRYSPLHF. The full variable domain, with the rest looked up from reference TRBV7-9 and TRBJ1-6, is DTGVSQNPRHKITKRGQNVTFRCDPISEHNRLYWYRQTLGQGPEFLTYFQNEAQLEKSRLLSDRFSAERPKGSFSTLEIQRTEQGDSAMYLCASSLEQRYSPLHFGNGTRLTVT.

In its sample, this clonotype was seen once. The chain recombines TRBV11-3 with TRBJ2-1, with D perhaps TRBD1 or TRBD2 (5 bases each). Trimming stripped 0 bases from V and 7 bases from J, with 10 bases between. There are 14 residues in the CDR3. The germline V gene encodes CDR1 SGHNT and CDR2 YENEEA. The CDR3 here is CASSLDGARNEQFF. Here the CDR3 DNA reads TGTGCCAGCAGCTTAGACGGGGCACGTAATGAGCAGTTCTTC.

The genes are TRBV10-3 and TRBJ2-2; 11 bases agree with TRBD2. V was pared by 10 bases and J by 2 bases, with 6 bases of the junction left unmatched. CDR1 and CDR2 from the germline V gene are ENHRY and SYGVKD. The CDR3 length is 15 residues. For the CDR3, the DNA is TGTGCCACCATAGCGGGAGGGGGAAACACCGGGGAGCTGTTTTTT. Protein: CATIAGGGNTGELFF.

V gene TRBV6-1 combines with J gene TRBJ2-7, with a weak D call TRBD1 (6 bases). From germline, CDR1 is MNHNS and CDR2 SASEGT. CDR3 length: 13 amino acids. V was cut by 8 bases and J by 4 bases, with 15 bases left in between. The CDR3 sequence: CASDVTRGYEQYF. CDR3 DNA sequence: TGTGCCAGCGATGTGACCAGGGGTTACGAGCAGTACTTC.

This clonotype was observed a few times. The chain carries TRBV20-1 and TRBJ1-5; 8 nucleotides agree with TRBD1. V was pared by 6 bases and J by 6 bases, with 16 bases of the junction left unmatched. The CDR3 totals 16 residues. Germline V gene data show CDR1 as DFQATT and CDR2 as SNEGSKA (reference sequence). CDR3 in amino acids: CSAKDRVFGGSQPQHF. DNA for the CDR3: TGCAGTGCAAAGGACAGGGTTTTCGGAGGTAGTCAGCCCCAGCATTTT.

This clonotype was counted between two and nine times. This chain links TRBV10-3 with TRBJ1-1, with 9 bases identical to TRBD1. The CDR3 is made up of 16 amino acids. V trimming: 10 bases; J trimming: 0 bases; junction bases outside the gene matches: 12. CDR1 is ENHRY, CDR2 SYGVKD, per germline. As DNA, the CDR3 is TGTGCCACCCTTGCCGGGACAGGGATAATGAACACTGAAGCTTTCTTT. Translated, it gives CATLAGTGIMNTEAFF.

This clonotype was counted only a few times. The V gene is TRBV20-1, the J gene TRBJ2-5; a weak D match, TRBD2 (5 bases). The CDR3 loop spans 16 amino acids. In germline, CDR1 is DFQATT, CDR2 SNEGSKA (reference sequence). V was shortened by 8 bases and J by 7 bases, with 29 bases between the two germline ends. The CDR3 loop is CSSERPRSVALRTQYF. The CDR3 region has the DNA TGCAGTTCCGAGCGCCCCCGTAGCGTGGCCCTAAGGACCCAGTACTTC.

J is TRBJ1-1 and V is TRBV7-9; tentative D call: TRBD1 (5 bases). Deletions cut 5 bases from V and 1 base from J, with 8 bases between. Germline V CDR1 and CDR2: SEHNR, FQNEAQ (reference sequence). The length of the CDR3 is 13 residues. Here the CDR3 DNA reads TGTGCCAGCAGCCCCGGACAGAACACTGAAGCTTTCTTT. Protein: CASSPGQNTEAFF.

CDR3 DNA: TGTGCCAGCAGCGTAGAAGACCACTCTGGAAACACCATATATTTT. This gives the protein CASSVEDHSGNTIYF. J is TRBJ1-3 and V is TRBV9, with no clear D. The germline V gene encodes CDR1 SGDLS and CDR2 YYNGEE. V shed 0 bases and J shed 0 bases, with 7 bases lying between them. The CDR3 is 15 amino acids.

The chain combines TRBV30 with TRBJ1-5; possibly TRBD1 for D (6 bases). Between the trimmed V and J ends, which lost 3 bases and 6 bases, there was a span of 15 bases. The CDR3 loop spans 14 amino acids. CDR1 is GTSNPN and CDR2 is SVGIG in the germline V gene (reference sequence). CDR3: CAWRDHGGGQPQHF. The CDR3 coding sequence is TGTGCCTGGAGAGATCACGGAGGGGGTCAGCCCCAGCATTTT.

This clonotype was counted a few times. The rearrangement joins TRBV20-1 to TRBJ2-3; D possibly matches TRBD1 or TRBD2 (7 bases each). Trimming pared 0 bases from V and 4 bases from J, leaving 23 bases between. The CDR3 is 18 residues long. Germline loops: CDR1 DFQATT, CDR2 SNEGSKA (reference sequence). CDR3 region: CSARDPPGGPQGADTQYF. CDR3 DNA sequence: TGCAGTGCTAGAGATCCACCGGGGGGCCCTCAGGGGGCAGATACGCAGTATTTT.

This clonotype was detected only a few times. An end of the junction does not agree with germline; a read error may underlie this. This sequence joins TRBV30 and TRBJ1-2; 8 bases match TRBD1. This CDR3 contains 13 residues. Germline loops: CDR1 GTSNPN, CDR2 SVGIG (reference sequence). The CDR3 sequence is CAWSSDRDYGYTF. CDR3 DNA sequence: TGTGCCTGGAGTTCGGACAGGGACTATGGCTACACTTTC.

This rearrangement joins TRBV6-4 to TRBJ2-2; weak D call: TRBD1 (7 bases). Germline V gene data show CDR1 as MRHNA and CDR2 as SNTAGT. Between the trimmed V and J ends, which lost 6 bases and 6 bases, there was a span of 14 bases. This CDR3 has 14 residues. The CDR3 spells CASRGQGGSGELFF. CDR3 nucleotide sequence: TGTGCCAGCAGAGGCCAGGGGGGTTCCGGGGAGCTGTTTTTT.

In this sample, this clonotype turned up a few times. The chain uses TRBV20-1 and TRBJ2-3; 9 positions agree with TRBD2. Germline assignment: CDR1 DFQATT and CDR2 SNEGSKA (reference sequence). Trimming at V came to 5 bases and at J to 1 base, leaving 13 bases not matched to a gene. The CDR3 loop spans 17 amino acids. The CDR3 spells CSASPLAGVRGTDTQYF. Here the CDR3 DNA reads TGCAGTGCTTCCCCCTTAGCGGGAGTGAGGGGCACAGATACGCAGTATTTT.

This clonotype was seen a few times. The rearrangement uses TRBV7-6 and TRBJ1-5; D unclear. CDR1 is SGHVS and CDR2 is FNYEAQ in the germline V gene. Between the trimmed V and J ends, which lost 1 base and 7 bases, there was a span of 8 bases. This CDR3 is 13 amino acids long. CDR3 DNA sequence: TGTGCCAGCAGCTTAGATCAGCACCAGCCCCAGCATTTT. Translating gives CASSLDQHQPQHF.

V and J are TRBV9 and TRBJ2-3; D gene uncertain. CDR3 size: 15 residues. Germline lookup yields CDR1 SGDLS and CDR2 YYNGEE. Deletions cut 5 bases from V and 2 bases from J, with 15 bases between. The CDR3 nucleotides are TGTGCCAGCAGTTGGGGTTCAGCCCTCACAGATACGCAGTATTTT. This translates into CASSWGSALTDTQYF. Based on the CDR3 plus reference TRBV9 and TRBJ2-3, the full variable domain is DSGVTQTPKHLITATGQRVTLRCSPRSGDLSVYWYQQSLDQGLQFLIQYYNGEERAKGNILERFSAQQFPDLHSELNLSSLELGDSALYFCASSWGSALTDTQYFGPGTRLTVL.

The chain is built from TRBV9 and TRBJ2-1; TRBD2 matches at 7 bases. CDR1 and CDR2 from the germline V gene are SGDLS and YYNGEE. The CDR3 totals 15 residues. V shed 0 bases and J 4 bases; nucleotides not matched to a gene: 4. CDR3 bases: TGTGCCAGCAGCGTAGGAGCGGGATCATACAATGAGCAGTTCTTC. This codes for CASSVGAGSYNEQFF. Supplemented by reference TRBV9 and TRBJ2-1, the full variable domain reads DSGVTQTPKHLITATGQRVTLRCSPRSGDLSVYWYQQSLDQGLQFLIQYYNGEERAKGNILERFSAQQFPDLHSELNLSSLELGDSALYFCASSVGAGSYNEQFFGPGTRLTVL.

This clonotype was observed a handful of times. The V gene is TRBV10-3, the J gene TRBJ2-2; D gene uncertain. Germline V gene lookup returns CDR1 ENHRY and CDR2 SYGVKD. CDR3 size: 13 residues. V was pared by 10 bases and J by 0 bases, with 9 bases between. The CDR3 DNA is TGTGCCACCCTGGACCCGAACACCGGGGAGCTGTTTTTT. It specifies CATLDPNTGELFF.

The chain joins TRBV6-2 or TRBV6-3 to TRBJ2-1; D gene uncertain. Germline CDR1 reads MNHEY; CDR2 reads SVGEGT. Trimming left V 5 bases short and J 10 bases short, with 12 bases between. The CDR3 runs to 12 residues. The CDR3 nucleotides are TGTGCCAGCAGTGGAATTGGCCCCGAGCAGTTCTTC. This encodes CASSGIGPEQFF.

By proportion, this clonotype is medium-sized. V and J are TRBV5-3 and TRBJ1-2; unclear D gene. TRBV5-3 falls under the ORF class, with uncertain function. V was clipped by 3 bases and J by 4 bases, with 16 bases between them. This CDR3 is 15 amino acids long. This CDR3 is CARSCDWRATYGYTF. Here the CDR3 DNA reads TGTGCCAGAAGCTGCGATTGGCGGGCCACCTATGGCTACACCTTC.

This clonotype was observed a handful of times. The chain recombines TRBV20-1 with TRBJ2-4; TRBD1 is a possible D gene (6 bases). V lost 7 bases and J 6 bases, leaving 19 bases between the germline ends. The CDR3 runs 14 residues. From germline, CDR1 is DFQATT and CDR2 SNEGSKA (reference sequence). The CDR3, as DNA: TGCAGTGTGGGAATGGGACAAGCATTAAACATTCAGTACTTC. Its translation is CSVGMGQALNIQYF.

The chain employs TRBV6-1 and TRBJ2-6; no clear D gene. Germline V gene sequence: CDR1 MNHNS, CDR2 SASEGT. The length of the CDR3 is 15 residues. Trimming left V 4 bases short and J 0 bases short, with 7 bases between. Written as DNA, the CDR3 is TGTGCCAGCAGTGCCTGGGGCTCTGGGGCCAACGTCCTGACTTTC. It codes for CASSAWGSGANVLTF.